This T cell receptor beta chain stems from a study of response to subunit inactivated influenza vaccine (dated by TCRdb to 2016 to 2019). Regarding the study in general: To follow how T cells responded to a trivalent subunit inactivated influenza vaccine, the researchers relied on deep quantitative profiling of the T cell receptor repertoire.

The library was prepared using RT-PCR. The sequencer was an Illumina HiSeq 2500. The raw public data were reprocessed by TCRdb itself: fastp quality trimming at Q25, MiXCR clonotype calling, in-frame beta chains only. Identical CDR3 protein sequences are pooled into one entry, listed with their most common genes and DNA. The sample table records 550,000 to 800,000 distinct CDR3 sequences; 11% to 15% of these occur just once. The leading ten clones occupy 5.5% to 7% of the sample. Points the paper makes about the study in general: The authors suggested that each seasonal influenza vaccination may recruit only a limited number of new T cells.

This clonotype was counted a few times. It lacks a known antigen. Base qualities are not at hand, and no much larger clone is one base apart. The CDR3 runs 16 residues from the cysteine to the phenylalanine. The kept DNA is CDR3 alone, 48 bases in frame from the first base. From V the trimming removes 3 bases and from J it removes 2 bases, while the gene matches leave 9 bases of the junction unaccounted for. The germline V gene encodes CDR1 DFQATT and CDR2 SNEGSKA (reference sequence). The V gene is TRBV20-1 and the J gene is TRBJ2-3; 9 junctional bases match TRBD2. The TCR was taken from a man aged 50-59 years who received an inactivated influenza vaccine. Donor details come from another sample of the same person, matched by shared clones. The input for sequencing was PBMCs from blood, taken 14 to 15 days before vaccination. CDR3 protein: CSARSQRGAFTDTQYF. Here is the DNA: TGCAGTGCTAGGTCCCAGCGGGGGGCCTTCACAGATACGCAGTATTTT.